Shown below are 14 T cell receptor beta chains from a single sample sequenced in a study of beta chain features in type 1 diabetes. Investigators reverse transcribed all isolated RNA, so they sequenced expressed TCRB transcripts. Measured with immunoSEQ multiplex PCR; TCRdb has only the in-frame clones, and not every one. The sample has about 270,000 clones, 11% to 15% seen once. Source material: naive CD4+ T cells from blood. The receptors derive from a woman in her thirties or forties in good health.

The V gene is TRBV5-1, the J gene TRBJ1-2; 9 nucleotides agree with TRBD1. CDR3 size: 15 residues. J lost 2 bases, V lost 2 bases, and 4 bases had no gene match. Germline CDR1 is SGHRS and CDR2 is YFSETQ. This CDR3 reads CASSLGGQGNYGYTF. CDR3 coding DNA: TGCGCCAGCAGCTTAGGGGGACAGGGCAACTATGGCTACACCTTC. Supplemented by reference TRBV5-1 and TRBJ1-2, the full variable domain reads KAGVTQTPRYLIKTRGQQVTLSCSPISGHRSVSWYQQTPGQGLQFLFEYFSETQRNKGNFPGRFSGRQFSNSRSEMNVSTLELGDSALYLCASSLGGQGNYGYTFGSGTRLTVV.

This clone was seen a few times. The CDR3 loop is CASSFTSVSGVETQYF. The CDR3 region has the DNA TGCGCCAGCAGCTTCACTAGCGTTAGCGGGGTAGAGACCCAGTACTTC. This rearrangement joins TRBV5-1 to TRBJ2-5; the match to TRBD2 covers 8 bases. Trimming cost V 2 bases and J 4 bases; bases outside gene matches: 10. From germline, CDR1 is SGHRS and CDR2 YFSETQ. The length of the CDR3 is 16 residues.

The chain uses TRBV7-9 and TRBJ1-1, with D perhaps TRBD1 (6 bases). The CDR3 has 15 residues. Trimming shortened V by 5 bases and J by 4 bases, and 17 bases separated the two germline ends. CDR1 SEHNR and CDR2 FQNEAQ come from the germline V gene (reference sequence). The CDR3 DNA reads as TGTGCCAGCAGCGAAAGCCCAACCAGGGGCACTGAAGCTTTCTTT. Its translation: CASSESPTRGTEAFF.

The chain couples TRBV6-4 to TRBJ1-4; D is ambiguous. V was cut by 9 bases and J by 4 bases, with 12 bases left in between. CDR3 size: 13 residues. Germline V gives CDR1 MRHNA, CDR2 SNTAGT. The CDR3 region is CASARARNEKLFF. The CDR3, as DNA: TGTGCCAGTGCGAGGGCCCGTAATGAAAAACTGTTTTTT.

This clone was detected a few times. The genes are TRBV29-1 and TRBJ1-1, with D maybe TRBD1 (5 bases). The V and J ends lost 3 bases and 5 bases respectively, with 10 bases between them. This CDR3 region has 12 residues. From germline, CDR1 is SQVTM and CDR2 ANQGSEA. The CDR3 DNA follows: TGCAGCGTTGACTCGGGGGGGACTGAAGCTTTCTTT. This gives the protein CSVDSGGTEAFF.

This chain joins TRBV19 and TRBJ2-2; D is possibly TRBD2 (6 bases). Germline lookup yields CDR1 LNHDA and CDR2 SQIVND (reference sequence). This CDR3 has 15 residues. The V end lost 3 bases, the J end lost 2 bases, and 10 bases lay between the germline ends. CDR3 DNA sequence: TGTGCCAGTAGTATCCGGGGGATTAACACCGGGGAGCTGTTTTTT. Translated: CASSIRGINTGELFF. The full variable domain, rest sourced from reference TRBV19 and TRBJ2-2, is DGGITQSPKYLFRKEGQNVTLSCEQNLNHDAMYWYRQDPGQGLRLIYYSQIVNDFQKGDIAEGYSVSREKKESFPLTVTSAQKNPTAFYLCASSIRGINTGELFFGEGSRLTVL.

This clone turned up a few times. The rearrangement joins TRBV10-2 to TRBJ2-7; possible D gene TRBD1, 5 bases. The CDR3 is made up of 17 amino acids. Trimming left V 4 bases short and J 3 bases short, with 22 bases between. The V gene's germline CDR1 is WSHSY and CDR2 SAAADI. The DNA for the CDR3 is TGCGCCAGCAGTGGGACGGATCGGGTAGGGGCCAACTACGAGCAGTACTTC. As protein: CASSGTDRVGANYEQYF.

The chain has TRBV11-2 and TRBJ1-1, with TRBD1 as a possible D gene (5 bases). Trimming stripped 6 bases from V and 6 bases from J, with 8 bases between. This CDR3 is 11 amino acids long. Germline CDR1 reads SGHAT; CDR2 reads FQNNGV. The CDR3 sequence is CASSLTAEAFF. CDR3 bases: TGTGCCAGCAGTCTGACAGCTGAAGCTTTCTTT.

The chain recombines TRBV7-2 with TRBJ2-5, with D perhaps matching TRBD2 (5 bases). Per germline, CDR1 SGHTA and CDR2 FQGNSA. The CDR3 spans 14 residues. The V gene lost 0 bases and the J gene lost 4 bases, with 9 bases spanning the gap. The CDR3 is CASSLAGERETQYF. The CDR3 DNA sequence: TGTGCCAGCAGCTTAGCGGGAGAGAGAGAGACCCAGTACTTC. Together with reference TRBV7-2 and TRBJ2-5, the CDR3 gives the full variable domain: GAGVSQSPSNKVTEKGKDVELRCDPISGHTALYWYRQSLGQGLEFLIYFQGNSAPDKSGLPSDRFSAERTGGSVSTLTIQRTQQEDSAVYLCASSLAGERETQYFGPGTRLLVL.

In its sample, this clone was seen a few times. This chain uses TRBV7-2 with TRBJ2-3; no reliable D call. This CDR3 contains 14 residues. Germline V CDR1 and CDR2: SGHTA, FQGNSA. Between the trimmed V and J ends, which lost 2 bases and 0 bases, there was a span of 6 bases. CDR3 DNA: TGTGCCAGCAGCTTATACAAAAGCACAGATACGCAGTATTTT. Translated, it gives CASSLYKSTDTQYF.

The chain links TRBV7-2 to TRBJ2-5; TRBD2 might be the D (5 bases). The CDR3 covers 13 residues. In germline, CDR1 is SGHTA, CDR2 FQGNSA. The V end was cut by 1 base, the J end by 5 bases, with 8 bases between. Written as DNA, the CDR3 is TGTGCCAGCAGCTTAGGAGGGCACGAGACCCAGTACTTC. Its protein product is CASSLGGHETQYF.

This clone showed up just a few times. This chain uses TRBV7-2 with TRBJ2-2, with D tentatively TRBD1 (7 bases). Germline V gene sequence: CDR1 SGHTA, CDR2 FQGNSA. V shed 3 bases and J shed 4 bases, with 12 bases lying between them. This CDR3 region has 15 residues. CDR3 loop: CASSFRQGGTGELFF. The DNA of the CDR3 is TGTGCCAGCAGCTTCAGGCAGGGGGGCACCGGGGAGCTGTTTTTT.

This clone turned up a few times. The chain is built from TRBV18 and TRBJ2-1, with 13 positions matching TRBD2. The V gene's germline CDR1 is KGHSH and CDR2 LQKENI. The CDR3 runs 16 residues. J lost 2 bases, V lost 6 bases, and 4 bases had no gene match. CDR3 sequence (DNA): TGTGCCAGCTCGGCGACTAGCGGGGGGCCCTACAATGAGCAGTTCTTC. It encodes CASSATSGGPYNEQFF.

There are a few counts of this clone. The gene calls are TRBV6-5 and TRBJ1-5; the D gene is possibly TRBD1 (5 bases). Trimming removed 8 bases from V and 6 bases from J, with 17 bases in between. The CDR3 consists of 14 residues. The germline V gene encodes CDR1 MNHEY and CDR2 SVGAGI. Written as DNA, the CDR3 is TGTGCCAGCCGACTGCAGGGCCTTGGTCAGCCCCAGCATTTT. This codes for CASRLQGLGQPQHF.